This T cell receptor (beta chain) was obtained from a study of early T cells in non-severe SARS-CoV-2 infection (dated by TCRdb to the early 2020s). Some background on the complete study: Because TCR sequencing was done on bulk RNA from unsorted whole blood, the alpha and beta chains could not be paired. Overall study outcomes, separate from this receptor: VDJdb matching was skewed toward anti-spike CD8 responses and likely underestimated virus-specific expansions by missing private and CD4 specificities.

A case-control design nested within a healthcare worker cohort in London, UK, was used, with weekly nasopharyngeal swab PCR tests and blood sampling performed. Healthcare workers were recruited between 23 and 31 March 2020, during the week of the UK lockdown, and were followed weekly for up to about 15 weeks. Based on the germline V gene, the CDR1 and CDR2 sequences are SGHVS and FQNEAQ. The CDR3, from cysteine to phenylalanine, totals 16 residues. Kept here is only the CDR3 DNA, which spans 48 bases and is read in frame from base 1. V and J lose 5 bases and 3 bases, and a span of 20 bases separates them. The method was 5' RACE. The data were produced on a NextSeq 500. To correct for sequencing error and PCR bias, the TCR library protocol tagged individual cDNA molecules with unique molecular identifiers. Both TCR alpha and beta chains were sequenced, and tight co-correlation was observed between alpha and beta sequence abundances in each sample. From the authors' description of their analysis: Decombinator V4 was used to annotate the V gene, J gene and CDR3 of the TCR sequences. TCRs were defined as expanded if a significant change between any two time points was detected under a Poisson model with p below 0.0001. TCR abundances were normalised to the total number of TCRs sequenced in each sample and reported as counts per million. TRAV1-2 paired with TRAJ12, TRAJ20 or TRAJ33 defined MAIT TCRs, while TRAV10 paired with TRAJ18 defined iNKT TCRs. VDJdb, accessed on 1 November 2021, was searched for TCRs annotated for CMV, EBV and SARS-CoV-2, and TCRs annotated for more than one antigen were excluded. TCRdb ran its own pipeline on the public reads, namely fastp trimming at Q25 and MiXCR clone calling, and kept in-frame beta chains. Rows with a matching CDR3 protein are joined into one entry that keeps the most common DNA and genes. The V and J calls and clone size are TCRdb's, not the authors'. In all, the sample holds fewer than 65,000 distinct CDR3 sequences, and roughly 10% of those were seen once. The ten largest clones represent around 4.4% of the sample.

As for this clonotype: Its antigen is still unknown. One base away there is no much larger clone; base qualities are not given.

This chain is built from TRBV7-8 and TRBJ2-7; the D call is possibly TRBD1 or TRBD2, each sharing 5 bases. The clonotype comes from an adult who was a healthcare worker with PCR-confirmed SARS-CoV-2 infection or an uninfected control (not recorded which). The sequenced material came from whole blood. The DNA is TGTGCCAGCAGCCCGCCCTTCCGGGACCGGCGCTACGAGCAGTACTTC. It codes for CASSPPFRDRRYEQYF.